This TCR beta chain was sequenced during a study of blood T cell repertoires in COVID-19. Study in general: The samples span acute and convalescent COVID-19 from the United States, Italy and Spain.

In the authors' methods: Nucleated cell number was recorded as an estimate derived from reference gene primer amplification. Clones were sequenced by immunoSEQ multiplex PCR, and TCRdb holds only the in-frame ones, with some missing. That table is the source of V, J and clone size, and D and trimming were worked out from the DNA. The sample carries some 240,000 clones, 85% recorded once. Seattle's enrolled individuals joined amid active infection and were then monitored longitudinally. V shed 0 bases and J shed 6 bases, with 18 bases lying between them. Germline lookup yields CDR1 SGHDN and CDR2 FVKESK. This CDR3 region has 16 residues.

The gene calls are TRBV14 and TRBJ2-7, with D perhaps matching TRBD2 (7 bases). The sequence was collected from a woman in her seventies with COVID-19, enrolled during active disease. The material sequenced was peripheral blood. The CDR3 is CASSQDQARGGREQYF. For the CDR3, the DNA is TGTGCCAGCAGCCAAGATCAGGCCAGGGGAGGGCGCGAGCAGTACTTC.